This record looks at one T cell receptor (beta chain) sequence and its context. Its antigen is unknown. This sample was included in a study of T cells in tuberculosis. The overall study: Samples predate treatment or fall within its first 7 days. Findings and limits, study-wide: The TCR-beta difference was not significant; alpha differences partly reflected length.

Using immunoSEQ multiplex PCR, the repertoire was profiled, and TCRdb retains in-frame clones only, with some absent. The sample shows about 50,000 clones, nearly 95% of them seen only once. The time point: new active TB diagnosis, blood taken before or within 7 days of starting treatment. HIV-seronegative South African adults aged 18 years or older had newly diagnosed active tuberculosis. This CDR3 has 14 amino acids. V was cut by 1 base and J by 7 bases, with 11 bases left in between. Germline loops: CDR1 LNHDA, CDR2 SQIVND (reference sequence). Sequences were derived from PBMCs, sampled at tuberculosis diagnosis. The J gene is TRBJ2-1, the V gene TRBV19, with D perhaps TRBD1 (5 bases). The sequence derives from an adult with tuberculosis. The CDR3 nucleotides are TGTGCCAGTAGTATAGGGGGCCGTCTGAATGAGCAGTTCTTC. This translates into CASSIGGRLNEQFF.